This TCR beta chain was captured in a study of shared clonotypes between healthy human individuals. Sequencing used immunoSEQ multiplex PCR; TCRdb keeps in-frame clones, though not all of them. The data contain 850,000 to 1,100,000 clones, about 72% of them singletons. This clone was seen more than once but under ten times. Material: memory CD4+ T cells from PBMCs. Stated subset: CD45RA-negative fraction. The receptor was isolated from a man between 18 and 35 years old in good health. Some clones in this sample may be carry-over from other donors' samples.

CDR3 residues: CASSFRGNQETQYF. CDR3 nucleotide sequence: TGTGCCAGCAGCTTCCGAGGGAATCAAGAGACCCAGTACTTC. The chain combines TRBV7-2 with TRBJ2-5, with D possibly being TRBD2 (5 bases). Germline lookup yields CDR1 SGHTA and CDR2 FQGNSA. Deletions cut 3 bases from V and 2 bases from J, with 10 bases between. The CDR3 is 14 amino acids.